This T cell receptor beta chain derives from a study of T-cell reconstitution after alpha-beta-depleted transplantation in children. General study points: About two months after transplant, alpha-beta T cells reportedly came from several hundred expanded graft clones.

Researchers prepared the TCRbeta library using unique molecular identifiers, the study reports. TCRdb fed the PCR reads into MiXCR, producing one record per CDR3 protein. The sample holds around 190,000 distinct CDR3 sequences, 5.5% to 7% seen once. The CDR3 is 16 amino acids. Germline CDR1 is SGHRS and CDR2 is YFSETQ. With V trimmed by 4 bases and J by 6 bases, 5 bases remained unmatched. This clonotype appeared a few times. Its cognate antigen is unknown. V and J are TRBV5-1 and TRBJ2-3, with 16 bases matching TRBD2. The sequence derives from a boy between 2 and 15 years old with acute lymphoblastic leukemia, due to receive a stem cell transplant. The sequencing here drew on PBMCs, taken before TCRalphabeta/CD19-depleted stem cell transplant. The CDR3 loop reads CASSGGLAGGPDTQYF. CDR3 DNA: TGCGCCAGCAGCGGGGGACTAGCGGGGGGGCCGGATACGCAGTATTTT.